These 9 T cell receptor beta chains originate from one sample sequenced in a study of blood T cells in healthy people across ages. PCR was performed a second time for roughly 6 to 12 cycles using a sample-barcoded 5' primer and a J-beta primer mix. TCRdb reprocessed the 5' RACE reads via MiXCR and lists one record per CDR3 protein. The sample has approximately 850,000 distinct CDR3 sequences; roughly 50% are singletons. The sample comprised blood. Receptor source: a man younger than 45 in good health.

A remark on this clonotype: A junction end diverges from the germline sequence, so it may reflect a read error. This chain connects TRBV2 to TRBJ2-4; 7 bases fit TRBD1. Germline CDR1 SNHLY, CDR2 FYNNEI. This CDR3 contains 14 residues. Written as DNA, the CDR3 is TGTGCCAGCAGTGGAGTGGGACAGAAAAACGTTCAGTACTTC. This encodes CASSGVGQKNVQYF.

This clonotype was seen more than once but under ten times. The chain uses TRBV20-1 and TRBJ2-7, with D unresolved. The CDR3 is 13 amino acids. CDR1 is DFQATT, CDR2 SNEGSKA, per germline (reference sequence). V was clipped by 3 bases and J by 4 bases, with 13 bases between them. CDR3 bases: TGCAGTGCTAGGACCCCTAATCGATACGAGCAGTACTTC. Translated, it gives CSARTPNRYEQYF.

This clonotype has only one observation. The gene calls are TRBV20-1 and TRBJ1-1, with a possible D match to TRBD1 (5 bases). The CDR3 covers 15 residues. Germline CDR1 and CDR2: DFQATT and SNEGSKA (reference sequence). V gave up 5 bases and J gave up 1 base, with 17 bases separating them. This CDR3 is CSAPGTDRPNTEAFF. In DNA, the CDR3 is TGCAGTGCTCCCGGGACCGACCGACCGAACACTGAAGCTTTCTTT.

The V gene is TRBV9, the J gene TRBJ1-1; tentatively, D is TRBD1 (5 bases). Trimming pared 3 bases from V and 0 bases from J, leaving 18 bases between. The CDR3 is 17 amino acids. CDR1 is SGDLS and CDR2 is YYNGEE in the germline V gene. Here the CDR3 DNA reads TGTGCCAGCAGCGATGGGGGTCCGAATCCCATGAACACTGAAGCTTTCTTT. Translation: CASSDGGPNPMNTEAFF.

The rearrangement uses TRBV4-3 and TRBJ2-6; D is ambiguous. The CDR3 runs 19 residues. The V end was cut by 0 bases, the J end by 2 bases, with 17 bases between. Germline CDR1 reads LGHNA; CDR2 reads YSLEER. CDR3 bases: TGCGCCAGCAGCCAAGATAAGCTGGGGTTCCCGGCTGGGGCCAACGTCCTGACTTTC. Encoded protein: CASSQDKLGFPAGANVLTF.

This clonotype has only a few counts. The genes are TRBV7-9 and TRBJ2-1; 14 nucleotides line up with TRBD2. This CDR3 region has 20 residues. In germline, CDR1 is SEHNR, CDR2 FQNEAQ (reference sequence). Trimming took 6 bases from V and 4 from J; bases not matched to a gene: 17. CDR3 amino acids: CASSHAPGLAGATPYNEQFF. CDR3 nucleotide sequence: TGTGCCAGCAGTCACGCACCGGGACTAGCGGGAGCGACGCCGTACAATGAGCAGTTCTTC.

This chain joins TRBV4-3 and TRBJ2-1, with a possible D match to TRBD1 (6 bases). Germline CDR1 reads LGHNA; CDR2 reads YSLEER. The length of the CDR3 is 17 residues. Between the trimmed V and J ends, which lost 0 bases and 6 bases, there was a span of 18 bases. CDR3: CASSQDWVRGGRNEQFF. CDR3 DNA sequence: TGCGCCAGCAGCCAAGATTGGGTCAGGGGTGGGCGCAATGAGCAGTTCTTC.

V usage is TRBV6-2 or TRBV6-3 and J usage is TRBJ1-2; D is perhaps TRBD1 (5 bases). Between the trimmed V and J ends, which lost 8 bases and 4 bases, there was a span of 8 bases. In germline, CDR1 is MNHEY, CDR2 SVGEGT. The CDR3 is 11 residues long. The CDR3 loop reads CASGDGYGYTF. The CDR3 nucleotides read TGTGCCAGCGGGGACGGCTATGGCTACACCTTC.

The J gene is TRBJ2-7, the V gene TRBV7-2; D call uncertain. Trimming took off 8 bases at V and 6 bases at J, with 14 bases between the two ends. Germline V gene data show CDR1 as SGHTA and CDR2 as FQGNSA. CDR3 length: 12 amino acids. The CDR3 loop reads CASELSVSEQYF. In nucleotides, the CDR3 is TGTGCCAGCGAATTATCTGTGAGCGAGCAGTACTTC.